This TCR beta chain was recorded in a study of blood T cell repertoires in COVID-19. This clone was found once. A junction boundary mismatches the germline segment, possibly from a read error. The V gene's germline CDR1 is SSHAT and CDR2 FNYEAQ (reference sequence). CDR3 size: 13 residues. This table comes from immunoSEQ multiplex PCR, and its TCRdb copy is limited to in-frame clones, with some not included. The table includes more than 100,000 clones, 79% detected once. The chain combines TRBV7-7 with TRBJ2-1; D gene ambiguous. Sequenced sample: peripheral blood. This receptor was identified in a woman aged 80 or over with acute or convalescent COVID-19. The CDR3 nucleotides are TGTGCTAGCAGCTTAGGGCCGAACAATGAGCAGTTCTTC. This gives the protein CASSLGPNNEQFF.